What follows is one TCR beta chain and its context. This entry belongs to a study of blood T cell repertoires in COVID-19. Study-wide context: Samples taken during acute and convalescent COVID-19 were collected in the United States, Italy and Spain. T cells, B-cell-depleted T cells, or PBMCs provided the cDNA or gDNA that served as material.

As processed by the authors: From reference gene primer amplification, estimates of nucleated cell counts were derived. Here immunoSEQ multiplex PCR was the method, and the copy in TCRdb shows in-frame clones only, minus some. That table is the source of V, J and clone size, and D and trimming were worked out from the DNA. Altogether 100,000 or so clones are present, about 88% being singletons, with the ten largest covering 3%. The length of the CDR3 is 14 residues. From germline, CDR1 is MNHEY and CDR2 SVGAGI. The germline V and J ends were trimmed by 5 bases and 3 bases, with 13 bases remaining between them.

The TCR sequence derives from a man aged 50-59 years with active or convalescent COVID-19. Sequenced: peripheral blood. The chain carries TRBV6-5 and TRBJ1-2, with TRBD1 as a possible D gene (6 bases). The CDR3 region has the DNA TGTGCCAGCAGTAGGAACAGGGACCACTATGGCTACACCTTC. Its translation is CASSRNRDHYGYTF.